These 30 T cell receptor beta chains were all obtained from the same sample, sequenced in a study of blood T cell repertoires in COVID-19. Repertoires were generated with immunoSEQ multiplex PCR, while TCRdb's copy carries only in-frame clones and drops some. Among 90,000 to 100,000 clones listed, approximately 80% were seen once. The sequencing input was peripheral blood. These receptors were taken from a man in his 70s with acute or convalescent COVID-19.

The gene calls are TRBV10-2 and TRBJ2-7; 11 bases are a match to TRBD1. The V gene end was trimmed by 4 bases and the J gene end by 3 bases; junction bases not matched to a gene: 5. Germline CDR1 and CDR2: WSHSY and SAAADI. The CDR3 length is 15 residues. CDR3 residues: CASSGRDRGYYEQYF. The CDR3 bases are TGCGCCAGCAGTGGCCGGGACAGGGGGTACTACGAGCAGTACTTC.

The rearrangement links TRBV5-1 to TRBJ1-3; D is unresolved. V lost 5 bases to trimming and J lost 1 base, with 7 bases between them. The CDR3 has 13 residues. The germline gives CDR1 SGHRS, CDR2 YFSETQ. In DNA form, the CDR3 reads TGCGCCAGCAGGATCACATCTGGAAACACCATATATTTT. Protein: CASRITSGNTIYF.

This chain uses TRBV9 with TRBJ1-3; no clear D. The CDR3 runs 14 residues. V was cut by 0 bases and J by 2 bases, with 6 bases left in between. Germline V gene lookup returns CDR1 SGDLS and CDR2 YYNGEE. CDR3 nucleotides: TGTGCCAGCAGCGTAGGTACACCTGGAAACACCATATATTTT. It codes for CASSVGTPGNTIYF.

The chain is built from TRBV7-2 and TRBJ2-1; possible D gene TRBD2, 6 bases. The CDR3 totals 16 residues. The germline V gene has CDR1 SGHTA and CDR2 FQGNSA. Trimming removed 2 bases from V and 6 bases from J, with 17 bases in between. Here the CDR3 DNA reads TGTGCCAGCAGCTTAACATCCGGAGGGCCAGGCAATGAGCAGTTCTTC. This codes for CASSLTSGGPGNEQFF.

The rearrangement joins TRBV6-5 to TRBJ1-4; no clear D gene. The CDR3 covers 13 residues. V was pared by 6 bases and J by 4 bases, with 9 bases between. Germline lookup yields CDR1 MNHEY and CDR2 SVGAGI. The CDR3 loop reads CASRPGFNEKLFF. CDR3 nucleotides: TGTGCCAGCAGGCCGGGTTTTAATGAAAAACTGTTTTTT.

This chain joins TRBV7-2 and TRBJ1-1; D not certain. Trimming removed 3 bases from V and 1 base from J, with 6 bases in between. This CDR3 spans 13 amino acids. CDR1 and CDR2 (germline): SGHTA, FQGNSA. CDR3 sequence: CASSFRQNTEAFF. CDR3 sequence (DNA): TGTGCCAGCAGCTTTCGACAGAACACTGAAGCTTTCTTT.

The V gene is TRBV19, the J gene TRBJ1-1, with 8 bases identical to TRBD1. The CDR3 has 13 residues. Germline CDR1 LNHDA, CDR2 SQIVND (reference sequence). After removal of 5 bases from V and 5 bases from J, the junction contained 4 bases not matched to a gene. CDR3 DNA: TGTGCCAGTAGTCGGACAGGGAGTACTGAAGCTTTCTTT. Translated: CASSRTGSTEAFF.

This chain connects TRBV7-2 to TRBJ2-1; TRBD2 matches 11 bases. Germline V CDR1 and CDR2: SGHTA, FQGNSA. CDR3 size: 15 residues. The V gene end was trimmed by 4 bases and the J gene end by 6 bases; junction bases not matched to a gene: 5. The CDR3 coding sequence is TGTGCCAGCAGCTCTAGCGGGAGGACCCTCAATGAGCAGTTCTTC. This sequence encodes CASSSSGRTLNEQFF.

The rearrangement uses TRBV28 and TRBJ1-2; D not certain. This CDR3 comprises 12 residues. V shed 6 bases and J shed 8 bases, with 13 bases lying between them. Looked up from germline, CDR1 is MDHEN and CDR2 is SYDVKM. The CDR3 DNA is TGTGCCAGCAGCTACCTTGCGTACGGCTACACCTTC. It translates to CASSYLAYGYTF.

The J gene is TRBJ2-7, the V gene TRBV5-6; 10 nucleotides line up with TRBD2. V dropped 2 bases and J dropped 2; count of bases not matched to a gene: 4. The V gene's germline CDR1 is SGHDT and CDR2 YYEEEE. There are 15 residues in the CDR3. The CDR3 region has the DNA TGTGCCAGCAGCTTTAGCGGGAGGACCCCCTACGAGCAGTACTTC. Amino acids: CASSFSGRTPYEQYF. Full variable domain (remainder filled in from reference TRBV5-6 and TRBJ2-7): DAGVTQSPTHLIKTRGQQVTLRCSPKSGHDTVSWYQQALGQGPQFIFQYYEEEERQRGNFPDRFSGHQFPNYSSELNVNALLLGDSALYLCASSFSGRTPYEQYFGPGTRLTVT.

The chain has TRBV19 and TRBJ1-2; D is unclear. Germline V gene lookup returns CDR1 LNHDA and CDR2 SQIVND (reference sequence). V was clipped by 3 bases and J by 3 bases, with 11 bases between them. This CDR3 region has 14 residues. CDR3 nucleotide sequence: TGTGCCAGTAGTATGGCACAGAACGACTATGGCTACACCTTC. As protein: CASSMAQNDYGYTF.

The chain uses TRBV6-2 or TRBV6-3 and TRBJ2-4, with D possibly TRBD1 on 5 matching bases. This CDR3 has 15 amino acids. With 2 bases removed from V and 3 bases from J, the gap between germline ends came to 11 bases. The germline V gene has CDR1 MNHEY and CDR2 SVGEGT. As DNA, the CDR3 is TGTGCCAGCAGTTACGCCAGGGTCCTCAAAAACATTCAGTACTTC. Its protein product is CASSYARVLKNIQYF.

The chain combines TRBV18 with TRBJ2-3; no clear D. CDR3 length: 15 amino acids. Trimming stripped 2 bases from V and 6 bases from J, with 15 bases between. Germline CDR1 is KGHSH and CDR2 is LQKENI. CDR3 in amino acids: CASSPNRFQVDTQYF. The CDR3, as DNA: TGTGCCAGCTCACCAAATAGGTTTCAGGTTGATACGCAGTATTTT. Full variable domain (outside the CDR3, taken from reference TRBV18 and TRBJ2-3): NAGVMQNPRHLVRRRGQEARLRCSPMKGHSHVYWYRQLPEEGLKFMVYLQKENIIDESGMPKERFSAEFPKEGPSILRIQQVVRGDSAAYFCASSPNRFQVDTQYFGPGTRLTVL.

Many counts were recorded for this clone. The chain joins TRBV4-2 to TRBJ2-3, with 12 bases identical to TRBD2. The junction had 6 bases not matched to a gene; V was cut back by 2 bases and J by 0 bases. Per germline, CDR1 LGHNA and CDR2 YNFKEQ. This CDR3 has 18 residues. As DNA, the CDR3 is TGTGCCAGCAGCCAATCCCTAGCGGGGGGGCCCAGCACAGATACGCAGTATTTT. Translating it yields CASSQSLAGGPSTDTQYF.

The chain employs TRBV5-6 and TRBJ2-1; the D gene is possibly TRBD2 (5 bases). CDR1 and CDR2 from the germline V gene are SGHDT and YYEEEE. The CDR3 loop spans 13 amino acids. Deletions cut 2 bases from V and 8 bases from J, with 11 bases between. The chain's CDR3 is CASSFRLYHEQFF. The CDR3 DNA reads as TGTGCCAGCAGCTTCCGACTATACCATGAGCAGTTCTTC. Variable domain in full (rest from reference TRBV5-6 and TRBJ2-1): DAGVTQSPTHLIKTRGQQVTLRCSPKSGHDTVSWYQQALGQGPQFIFQYYEEEERQRGNFPDRFSGHQFPNYSSELNVNALLLGDSALYLCASSFRLYHEQFFGPGTRLTVL.

This chain links TRBV5-1 with TRBJ2-1; 10 positions match TRBD1. The CDR3 is 15 amino acids. Trimming removed 4 bases from V and 3 bases from J; junction bases left unmatched: 4. The germline CDR1 and CDR2 sequences are SGHRS and YFSETQ. The CDR3 is CASSRGTGDYNEQFF. In nucleotides, the CDR3 is TGCGCCAGCAGCCGAGGGACAGGGGACTACAATGAGCAGTTCTTC.

The V call is TRBV27, the J call TRBJ1-1; 10 nucleotides match TRBD1. The CDR3 is 14 amino acids. Germline V gene data show CDR1 as MNHEY and CDR2 as SMNVEV (reference sequence). The ends lost 6 bases at V and 4 bases at J; junction bases unmatched: 5. The CDR3, as DNA: TGTGCCAGCAGGCCAGACAGGGGGCTCACTGAAGCTTTCTTT. Protein sequence: CASRPDRGLTEAFF.

The chain uses TRBV29-1 and TRBJ2-7; 8 bases map to TRBD1. V dropped 3 bases and J dropped 6; count of bases not matched to a gene: 16. Germline V gene data show CDR1 as SQVTM and CDR2 as ANQGSEA. The CDR3 consists of 16 residues. CDR3 sequence (DNA): TGCAGCGTTGACACAACGGCGGGCAGGGGGCTCGGCGAGCAGTACTTC. Encoded protein: CSVDTTAGRGLGEQYF.

The chain combines TRBV5-1 with TRBJ1-4; the D is unclear. This CDR3 is 14 amino acids long. Trimming took 4 bases from V and 7 from J, leaving 14 bases between them. Germline V gene lookup returns CDR1 SGHRS and CDR2 YFSETQ. This CDR3 reads CASSPSPGSEKLFF. The CDR3 DNA reads as TGCGCCAGCAGCCCTTCACCTGGGAGTGAAAAACTGTTTTTT.

This clone came up a few times. Germline is not matched at one junction end, which may reflect a read error. This sequence joins TRBV7-7 and TRBJ1-1, with 9 positions matching TRBD1. CDR3 length equals 21 residues. From germline, CDR1 is SSHAT and CDR2 FNYEAQ (reference sequence). The CDR3 spells CASSLALTSPRGQGRSTEAFF. The CDR3 nucleotides read TGTGCTAGCAGCCTGGCGCTAACCTCCCCAAGAGGACAGGGGCGTTCCACTGAAGCTTTCTTT. Complete variable domain (other parts from reference TRBV7-7 and TRBJ1-1): GAGVSQSPRYKVTKRGQDVTLRCDPISSHATLYWYQQALGQGPEFLTYFNYEAQPDKSGLPSDRFSAERPEGSISTLTIQRTEQRDSAMYRCASSLALTSPRGQGRSTEAFFGQGTRLTVV.

This clone was seen at least ten times. The chain employs TRBV5-5 and TRBJ1-1; D may be TRBD1 (5 bases). The V gene lost 0 bases and the J gene lost 0 bases, with 15 bases spanning the gap. CDR3 size: 17 residues. CDR1 is SGHKS, CDR2 YYEKEE, per germline (reference sequence). The CDR3, as DNA: TGTGCCAGCAGCTTGGGGCAGGGCTTGTTAATGAACACTGAAGCTTTCTTT. Translation gives CASSLGQGLLMNTEAFF.

With regard to this clone: At one boundary the junction diverges from the germline segment, which might be a read error. This chain uses TRBV7-7 with TRBJ2-7, with TRBD2 identical over 9 bases. Germline CDR1 and CDR2: SSHAT and FNYEAQ (reference sequence). The CDR3 sequence is 16 residues long. The CDR3 DNA reads TGTGCTAGCAGCTTAGAAAGACTAGCGGACTACTACGAGCAGTACTTC. It yields the protein CASSLERLADYYEQYF. The whole variable domain, filled in from reference TRBV7-7 and TRBJ2-7, reads GAGVSQSPRYKVTKRGQDVTLRCDPISSHATLYWYQQALGQGPEFLTYFNYEAQPDKSGLPSDRFSAERPEGSISTLTIQRTEQRDSAMYRCASSLERLADYYEQYFGPGTRLTVT.

In this sample, this clone turned up once. The chain couples TRBV7-6 to TRBJ2-7, with 11 bases identical to TRBD1. Unmatched junction bases numbered 9, after V lost 5 bases and J lost 6 bases. The V gene's germline CDR1 is SGHVS and CDR2 FNYEAQ. The CDR3 runs 15 residues. In DNA, the CDR3 is TGTGCCAGCAGCCTACGGGACAGGGGGTTTAGCGAGCAGTACTTC. Amino acids: CASSLRDRGFSEQYF.

The CDR3 reads CASSLWFRGSPGELFF. In DNA, the CDR3 is TGTGCCAGCAGTTTATGGTTCAGAGGTTCCCCCGGGGAGCTGTTTTTT. This chain connects TRBV27 to TRBJ2-2; D not certain. Germline-derived CDR1 and CDR2 are MNHEY and SMNVEV (reference sequence). The CDR3 has 16 residues. Deletions cut 1 base from V and 6 bases from J, with 15 bases between.

This clone was detected only a few times. The rearrangement uses TRBV18 and TRBJ2-6, with no clear D. CDR3 size: 17 residues. V was shortened by 2 bases and J by 2 bases, with 13 bases between the two germline ends. CDR1 and CDR2 (germline): KGHSH, LQKENI. CDR3 loop: CASSPSTGGAGANVLTF. CDR3 DNA: TGTGCCAGCTCACCATCCACTGGCGGAGCTGGGGCCAACGTCCTGACTTTC.

A word on this clone: The same CDR3 can be traced to other DNA sequences in this sample. The chain joins TRBV12-3 or TRBV12-4 to TRBJ2-5; 8 bases map to TRBD2. J gave up 4 bases and V 2 bases, and 0 bases lay outside the gene matches. CDR3 size: 13 residues. CDR3 DNA: TGTGCCAGCAGTTTACGGGGGGGAGAGACCCAGTACTTC. Protein product: CASSLRGGETQYF.

The genes are TRBV2 and TRBJ1-5, with 7 bases aligning to TRBD1. V dropped 5 bases and J dropped 0; count of bases not matched to a gene: 4. The CDR3 spans 15 residues. CDR1 SNHLY and CDR2 FYNNEI come from the germline V gene. The chain's CDR3 is CASSMDRHSNQPQHF. CDR3 nucleotides: TGTGCCAGCAGTATGGACAGGCATAGCAATCAGCCCCAGCATTTT.

The rearrangement links TRBV5-1 to TRBJ2-1; 8 nucleotides line up with TRBD2. With 0 bases clipped from V and 2 bases from J, the junction kept 1 base outside the gene matches. This CDR3 is 15 amino acids long. Per the germline V gene, CDR1 is SGHRS and CDR2 is YFSETQ. CDR3 in DNA: TGCGCCAGCAGCTTGGGTAGCGGGGCCTACAATGAGCAGTTCTTC. It yields the protein CASSLGSGAYNEQFF.

The chain joins TRBV19 to TRBJ2-1; 10 bases fit TRBD2. The germline V gene has CDR1 LNHDA and CDR2 SQIVND (reference sequence). The CDR3 contains 18 residues. J was trimmed by 1 base and V by 3 bases; bases with no gene match: 9. Here the CDR3 DNA reads TGTGCCAGTAGTATGAGTCTAGCGGGAGCTGAATCCTACAATGAGCAGTTCTTC. Protein sequence: CASSMSLAGAESYNEQFF.

This clone was observed once. This chain uses TRBV10-3 with TRBJ2-7; possible D gene TRBD2, 5 bases. The V gene's germline CDR1 is ENHRY and CDR2 SYGVKD. Trimming took off 4 bases at V and 2 bases at J, with 15 bases between the two ends. The CDR3 spans 15 residues. CDR3 coding DNA: TGTGCCATCAGTGGCGAAGGCGGGTTGACCTACGAGCAGTACTTC. Encoded protein: CAISGEGGLTYEQYF.